The clone carrying this T cell receptor beta chain was observed a handful of times. The data derive from a study of blood T cell repertoires in COVID-19. Measured with immunoSEQ multiplex PCR; TCRdb has only the in-frame clones, and not every one. Of 150,000 to 200,000 clones listed, 85% to 90% are singletons. J gave up 1 base and V 1 base, and 2 bases lay outside the gene matches. There are 15 residues in the CDR3. From germline, CDR1 is SGHDT and CDR2 YYEEEE. The TCR comes from a man between 65 and 85 years old with active or convalescent COVID-19. V gene TRBV5-6 combines with J gene TRBJ2-7; 10 bases are shared with TRBD2. The sequenced sample was peripheral blood. The DNA of the CDR3 is TGTGCCAGCAGCTTGACTAGCGGGGCTTCCTACGAGCAGTACTTC. Encoded protein: CASSLTSGASYEQYF. The full variable domain, completed using reference TRBV5-6 and TRBJ2-7, is DAGVTQSPTHLIKTRGQQVTLRCSPKSGHDTVSWYQQALGQGPQFIFQYYEEEERQRGNFPDRFSGHQFPNYSSELNVNALLLGDSALYLCASSLTSGASYEQYFGPGTRLTVT.